The TCR beta chain under discussion was sequenced for a study of regulatory T cells in long-lasting Graves disease. Overall study findings and caveats: Study of thyroid tissue was not done, with only peripheral blood studied.

Construction of TCR beta libraries relied on iRepertoire HTBI primers and on Arm-PCR targeting CDR3 regions. TCRdb re-analysed the multiplex PCR reads in MiXCR, keeping a single row per CDR3 protein. The sample holds around 250,000 distinct CDR3 sequences, around 19% seen once. This clonotype was observed many times. What it binds is not known. V was clipped by 0 bases and J by 6 bases, with 12 bases between them. The germline V gene encodes CDR1 LGHDT and CDR2 YNNKEL (reference sequence). The CDR3 totals 15 residues. Stated time point: newly diagnosed GD, antithyroid drugs for less than 3 months. Extracted RNA from PBMCs served as the source of the TCR library. Enrollment of patients was through an endocrinology department in Xi'an, China. The same sample was also used in a study of T cells in Graves' hyperthyroidism and ophthalmopathy. Turning to that study: TCR CDR3 regions were first amplified by RT-PCR with HTBI primers. Most clonotypes that expanded in the thyroid above 0.001 also showed up in blood.

This TCR came from a woman in her twenties or thirties with Graves disease. The sequences come from peripheral blood mononuclear cells (PBMCs), collected at new diagnosis, from a patient treated with antithyroid drugs. The chain links TRBV3-1 to TRBJ1-5; D gene ambiguous. DNA for the CDR3: TGTGCCAGCAGCCAAGATCGGGGTATCGGTCAGCCCCAGCATTTT. This sequence encodes CASSQDRGIGQPQHF.